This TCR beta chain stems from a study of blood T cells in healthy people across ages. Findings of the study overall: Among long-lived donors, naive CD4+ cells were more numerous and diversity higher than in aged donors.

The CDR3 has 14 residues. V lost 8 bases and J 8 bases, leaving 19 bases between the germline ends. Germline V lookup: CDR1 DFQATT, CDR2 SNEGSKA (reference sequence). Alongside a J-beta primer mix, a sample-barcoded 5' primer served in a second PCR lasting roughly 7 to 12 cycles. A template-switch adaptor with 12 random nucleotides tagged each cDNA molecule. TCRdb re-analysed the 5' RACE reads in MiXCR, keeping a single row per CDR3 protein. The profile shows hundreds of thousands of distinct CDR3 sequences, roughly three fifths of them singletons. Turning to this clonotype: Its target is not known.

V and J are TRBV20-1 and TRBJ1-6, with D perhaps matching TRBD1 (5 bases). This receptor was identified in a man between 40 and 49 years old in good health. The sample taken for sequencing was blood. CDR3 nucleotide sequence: TGCAGTATAGCGGTCAGATCGGGGGATTCACCCCTCCACTTT. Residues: CSIAVRSGDSPLHF.